The rows below give T cell receptor beta chains drawn from one sample of a study of blood T cell repertoires in COVID-19. Sequencing used immunoSEQ multiplex PCR; TCRdb keeps in-frame clones, though not all of them. This sample has 120,000 to 150,000 clones; around nine tenths occur once, and the top ten carry around 5.4%. Source material: peripheral blood. The receptors shown here come from a human donor in a cohort sampled during active COVID-19. CDR3s include the opening cysteine and the closing phenylalanine or tryptophan. D genes are given only for firm matches. Size tells how often a clone was seen (once, few, many) or the class of an expanded clone, and some rows leave it out.

V gene	clone size	J gene	D gene	CDR3 protein	CDR3 DNA
TRBV2	.	TRBJ2-7	.	CASRQRDTLAYEQYF	TGTGCCAGCCGCCAGCGGGACACCTTAGCCTACGAGCAGTACTTC
TRBV12-5	once	TRBJ2-3	.	CASGGGRGLFTDTQYF	TGTGCTAGTGGTGGGGGTCGGGGGTTGTTCACAGATACGCAGTATTTT
TRBV18	.	TRBJ1-2	TRBD1	CASSPPDRMRDGYTF	TGTGCCAGCTCACCCCCGGACAGGATGAGGGATGGCTACACCTTC
TRBV18	.	TRBJ1-5	TRBD1	CASSLAGTGGNQPQHF	TGTGCCAGCTCACTAGCCGGGACAGGGGGCAATCAGCCCCAGCATTTT
TRBV9	.	TRBJ2-3	.	CASSEGRGTDTQYF	TGTGCCAGCAGCGAGGGGCGAGGCACAGATACGCAGTATTTT
TRBV5-1	.	TRBJ1-2	TRBD1	CASSLVTGSDGYTF	TGCGCCAGCAGCTTGGTGACAGGGTCGGATGGCTACACCTTC
TRBV5-8	.	TRBJ1-5	TRBD1	CASSLAWTGGTPSNQPQHF	TGTGCCAGCAGCTTGGCCTGGACAGGCGGGACCCCAAGCAATCAGCCCCAGCATTTT
TRBV11-2	.	TRBJ1-4	.	CASRRVGRDEKLFF	TGTGCCAGCCGCAGAGTGGGGAGGGATGAAAAACTGTTTTTT
TRBV27	.	TRBJ1-6	TRBD1	CASSPQPGQGVAYNSPLHF	TGTGCCAGCAGTCCCCAACCGGGACAGGGGGTGGCCTATAATTCACCCCTCCACTTT
TRBV6-6	.	TRBJ1-6	TRBD1	CASRPQGLESPLHF	TGTGCCAGCAGGCCACAGGGGCTGGAATCACCCCTCCACTTT
TRBV19	.	TRBJ2-3	.	CASSVTGSTDTQYF	TGTGCCAGTAGTGTCACAGGGAGCACAGATACGCAGTATTTT
TRBV9	.	TRBJ2-1	.	CASSPPRGGSYNEQFF	TGTGCCAGCAGCCCTCCCAGAGGGGGCTCCTACAATGAGCAGTTCTTC
TRBV14	.	TRBJ2-3	TRBD2	CASSLRQGLAVTDTQYF	TGTGCCAGCAGCCTCCGGCAGGGACTAGCGGTCACAGATACGCAGTATTTT
TRBV7-9	once	TRBJ2-1	TRBD1	CASSGGQGGPYNEQFF	TGTGCCAGCAGCGGAGGACAGGGTGGGCCCTACAATGAGCAGTTCTTC
TRBV9	.	TRBJ2-5	TRBD2	CASSVSSGREKTQYF	TGTGCCAGCAGCGTAAGTAGCGGGAGGGAGAAGACCCAGTACTTC
TRBV11-2	.	TRBJ2-5	.	CASSSRDRETQYF	TGTGCCAGCAGCTCGCGGGACAGAGAGACCCAGTACTTC
TRBV7-9	few	TRBJ1-2	.	CASSLMTDGYGYTF	TGTGCCAGCAGCTTAATGACAGATGGCTATGGCTACACCTTC
TRBV7-2	.	TRBJ1-2	TRBD1	CASSARDSGNYGYTF	TGTGCCAGCAGCGCGAGGGACAGTGGGAACTATGGCTACACCTTC
TRBV13	.	TRBJ2-7	.	CASSLGGARYEQYF	TGTGCCAGCAGCTTAGGGGGCGCACGGTACGAGCAGTACTTC
TRBV2	.	TRBJ1-6	TRBD1	CASRPGQGTYNSPLHF	TGTGCCAGCAGGCCGGGACAGGGCACCTATAATTCACCCCTCCACTTT
TRBV28	.	TRBJ1-5	TRBD1	CASSSGRTGSNQPQHF	TGTGCCAGCAGTTCGGGCCGGACAGGGAGCAATCAGCCCCAGCATTTT
TRBV5-6	.	TRBJ2-2	TRBD2	CASSLGAGPTGELFF	TGTGCCAGCAGCTTGGGAGCGGGACCAACCGGGGAGCTGTTTTTT
TRBV7-3	few	TRBJ2-2	.	CASSPGLGDTGELFF	TGTGCCAGCAGCCCGGGACTGGGCGACACCGGGGAGCTGTTTTTT
TRBV27	.	TRBJ2-2	TRBD2	CASSLSRLAGVTGELFF	TGTGCCAGCAGTTTATCCCGACTAGCGGGAGTAACCGGGGAGCTGTTTTTT
TRBV4-1	.	TRBJ2-5	.	CASSQAWGRSEETQYF	TGCGCCAGCAGCCAAGCCTGGGGCAGGAGCGAAGAGACCCAGTACTTC
TRBV5-4	.	TRBJ1-3	.	CASSVDFSGNTIYF	TGTGCCAGCAGCGTGGACTTTTCTGGAAACACCATATATTTT
TRBV5-8	once	TRBJ2-5	TRBD1	CASSLVGRGFGETQYF	TGTGCCAGCAGCTTGGTGGGCAGGGGGTTCGGAGAGACCCAGTACTTC
TRBV7-9	.	TRBJ2-7	TRBD2	CASSSLGRGGTYEQYF	TGTGCCAGCAGTTCTTTAGGACGGGGGGGCACCTACGAGCAGTACTTC
TRBV7-8	.	TRBJ2-1	.	CASSPSVEQFF	TGTGCCAGCAGCCCTAGCGTTGAGCAGTTCTTC
TRBV19	.	TRBJ2-2	.	CASRFFRTGRAGELFF	TGTGCCAGTAGATTCTTCAGGACAGGGAGGGCCGGGGAGCTGTTTTTT
TRBV11-2	.	TRBJ2-1	TRBD2	CASQTSGGHNEQFF	TGTGCCAGCCAGACTAGCGGGGGACACAATGAGCAGTTCTTC
TRBV4-1	.	TRBJ2-7	.	CASSQDSHRSFSGVEQYF	TGCGCCAGCAGCCAAGATTCGCACAGATCTTTCTCGGGAGTAGAGCAGTACTTC
TRBV30	once	TRBJ1-1	TRBD1	CAWTKPTGGETEAFF	TGTGCCTGGACCAAACCGACAGGGGGAGAGACTGAAGCTTTCTTT
TRBV6-1	once	TRBJ1-4	.	CASSERIATNEKLFF	TGTGCCAGCAGTGAGCGCATCGCAACTAATGAAAAACTGTTTTTT
TRBV2	.	TRBJ1-2	.	CASSETGHFYGYTF	TGTGCCAGCAGTGAGACAGGCCACTTCTATGGCTACACCTTC
TRBV11-2	.	TRBJ2-3	.	CASSFGAGSTDTQYF	TGTGCCAGCAGCTTTGGTGCGGGTTCGACAGATACGCAGTATTTT
TRBV7-8	.	TRBJ1-2	.	CASSLDEFYGYTF	TGTGCCAGCAGCTTAGATGAGTTCTATGGCTACACCTTC
TRBV4-1	.	TRBJ1-3	.	CASSQERFPSGNTIYF	TGCGCCAGCAGCCAAGAGCGGTTCCCCTCTGGAAACACCATATATTTT
TRBV6-1	.	TRBJ1-1	TRBD1	CASSERGGAAFF	TGTGCCAGCAGTGAGAGAGGGGGCGCAGCTTTCTTT
TRBV6-2/TRBV6-3	.	TRBJ2-5	.	CASSYRQVKETQYF	TGTGCCAGCAGTTATAGGCAGGTCAAGGAGACCCAGTACTTC
TRBV28	once	TRBJ1-2	.	CASSSPRGVANYGYTF	TGTGCCAGCAGTTCTCCGCGGGGAGTAGCTAACTATGGCTACACCTTC
TRBV13	.	TRBJ1-1	.	CASSLWSSGGTEAFF	TGTGCCAGCAGCTTATGGTCGAGCGGGGGGACTGAAGCTTTCTTT
TRBV28	.	TRBJ2-3	TRBD2	CASTLTVAGSTDTQYF	TGTGCCAGCACTCTGACGGTAGCGGGATCGACAGATACGCAGTATTTT
TRBV28	.	TRBJ1-2	.	CASKGASYYGYTF	TGTGCCAGCAAAGGGGCTTCTTATTATGGCTACACCTTC
TRBV6-1	.	TRBJ2-5	TRBD2	CASSELAGGPETQYF	TGTGCCAGCAGTGAACTAGCGGGGGGGCCAGAGACCCAGTACTTC
TRBV9	.	TRBJ2-1	TRBD2	CASSVATSGGQGEQFF	TGTGCCAGCAGCGTAGCTACTAGCGGGGGCCAGGGTGAGCAGTTCTTC
TRBV28	.	TRBJ1-5	.	CASSLFLQGRRQPQHF	TGTGCCAGCAGTTTATTTTTACAGGGAAGAAGGCAGCCCCAGCATTTT
TRBV12-3/TRBV12-4	.	TRBJ1-5	TRBD1	CASSPTGYAPQHF	TGTGCCAGCAGCCCGACAGGGTATGCGCCCCAGCATTTT
TRBV9	.	TRBJ2-5	TRBD2	CASSVGASGGRETQYF	TGTGCCAGCAGCGTAGGGGCTAGCGGGGGGAGGGAGACCCAGTACTTC
TRBV18	.	TRBJ2-7	TRBD1	CASSQTGTYEQYF	TGTGCCAGCTCACAGACAGGGACCTACGAGCAGTACTTC
TRBV28	.	TRBJ1-5	.	CARSREGQPQHF	TGTGCCAGGAGCCGGGAAGGTCAGCCCCAGCATTTT
TRBV2	.	TRBJ1-6	.	CASSPQGTINSPLHF	TGTGCCAGCAGCCCCCAGGGGACCATTAATTCACCCCTCCACTTT
TRBV20-1	.	TRBJ2-7	TRBD1	CNQGEEQYF	TGCAACCAGGGGGAGGAGCAGTACTTC
TRBV14	few	TRBJ2-5	TRBD2	CASSQGIAGGIVAQYF	TGTGCCAGCAGCCAAGGAATAGCGGGAGGCATCGTGGCCCAGTACTTC
TRBV7-8	.	TRBJ2-3	TRBD2	CASSLSGLAGAITDTQYF	TGTGCCAGCAGCTTATCCGGACTAGCGGGAGCCATCACAGATACGCAGTATTTT
TRBV18	.	TRBJ1-2	TRBD1	CASSAQTGDYGYTF	TGTGCCAGCTCAGCCCAGACAGGGGACTATGGCTACACCTTC
TRBV5-1	.	TRBJ1-4	.	CASSLSATNEKLFF	TGCGCCAGCAGCTTGTCTGCAACTAATGAAAAACTGTTTTTT